This T cell receptor beta chain was profiled in a study of human T cells and chemical hapten exposure. The time point here: pre-sensitization, week 0. This sample's treatment: therapeutic diphenylcyclopropenone sensitization with weekly scalp DPC. A single record per CDR3 protein comes from TCRdb applying MiXCR to the RACE reads. Of over 300,000 distinct CDR3 sequences in the sample, roughly 5% were seen once. The germline V gene encodes CDR1 MGHRA and CDR2 YSYEKL. After removal of 0 bases from V and 3 bases from J, the junction contained 4 bases not matched to a gene. The CDR3 runs 17 residues. This clonotype was observed a handful of times.

The chain combines TRBV4-1 with TRBJ2-3, with 12 positions matching TRBD2. The sample here was whole blood, taken in connection with sensitization to the hapten diphenylcyclopropenone (DPC). The source is a woman aged 45-65 years with alopecia areata. Some clones in this sample may be carry-over from other donors' samples. The CDR3 nucleotides read TGCGCCAGCAGCCAAGATGCTAGCGGGGGGGCTACAGATACGCAGTATTTT. Amino acid sequence: CASSQDASGGATDTQYF.